The T cell receptor (beta chain) described here comes from a study of blood T cell repertoires in COVID-19 (dated by TCRdb to between 2020 and 2021). Some background on the complete study: Samples covering the acute and convalescent phases of COVID-19 were provided by collaborators in the United States, Italy and Spain. The prospective study material was composed of cDNA or gDNA derived from T cells, B-cell-depleted T cells, or PBMCs. The dataset comprised deeply sampled blood TCRbeta repertoires from subjects exposed to, actively infected with, or recovered from COVID-19. A freely available public database, intended as a resource for researchers studying the immune response to SARS-CoV-2, is where the repertoires were released. Samples were obtained from the ongoing ImmuneRACE study (first 160 participants) and from 1,200 or so subjects provided by 6 global collaborators. Sample metadata almost always included a de-identified subject ID, COVID-19 status, age in years and sex. Where available, HLA class I and class II types were taken from metadata supplied by the sample provider and were not determined by assay-based typing. Points the paper makes about the study in general: The amount of clinical and demographic metadata varied by source and participant and was provided uncurated.

The immunoSEQ Assay, a bias-controlled multiplex PCR, was used to amplify TCRbeta CDR3 regions from genomic DNA. The paper's processing steps were these. Nucleated cell counts per sample were estimated from amplification of reference gene primers within the assay. To quantify the absolute abundance of each unique TCRbeta CDR3 rearrangement, sequence reads were collapsed and filtered. For each sample, productive Simpson clonality was calculated by taking the square root of Simpson's diversity index across productive rearrangements. Here the immuneACCESS table is served through TCRdb, limited to in-frame sequences with V and J called. Missing clones are a known gap in these copies; in checked studies unresolved V genes cover under half, and the rest lacks a known reason. V and J calls and clone size come straight from that table; D and trimming were deduced from the DNA. This sample lists 100,000 or so clones; about four fifths were detected once. Over 9% of the sample comes from the top ten.

Each collaborating institution followed its own protocols to collect whole blood in K2EDTA tubes. For TCRbeta analysis, collaborators shipped samples as frozen whole blood, isolated PBMCs, or DNA extracted from either of those sample types. Note on this clone: No cognate antigen has been identified for it. Base qualities are missing; no much larger clone stands one base away.

CDR3 length: 15 amino acids, cysteine to phenylalanine. This entry keeps only the CDR3 DNA: 45 bases, framed from base 1. The germline V gene gives CDR1 as SGHTA and CDR2 as FQGNSA. Trimming costs V 4 bases and J 5 bases, and their ends lie 18 bases apart. Sample: peripheral blood. The V and J genes are TRBV7-2 and TRBJ2-7; no D gene can be assigned with confidence. The sequence was collected from a woman in her 70s with acute or convalescent COVID-19. The nucleotides read TGTGCCAGCAGCTCGAGTCCCCGAGGTGAGGACGAGCAGTACTTC. This gives the protein CASSSSPRGEDEQYF.